Listed below are T cell receptor beta chains from one sample, sequenced in a study of blood T cell repertoires in COVID-19. The assay was immunoSEQ multiplex PCR, and TCRdb's table has in-frame clones only and misses some. Of about 410,000 clones in the sample, about 89% were seen once. Sequencing used peripheral blood. Receptors originate from a woman in her 40s with COVID-19, enrolled during active disease. Both conserved end residues are part of each CDR3. A D gene is named only where the DNA matches it firmly. Where a row states a size, it is once, few, many or the class of an expanded clone; other rows omit it.

d_call	j_call	clone_size	v_call	cdr3_nt	cdr3_aa
NA	TRBJ2-1	once	TRBV7-9	TGTGCCAGCAGCTTAGGAGGTCGCGAGCAGTTCTTC	CASSLGGREQFF
NA	TRBJ2-2	NA	TRBV2	TGTGCCAGCAGTACTACCGCTATAAGCGGGTCGAACACCGGGGAGCTGTTTTTT	CASSTTAISGSNTGELFF
TRBD1	TRBJ1-5	NA	TRBV6-2/TRBV6-3	TGTGCCAGCAGTCCCCCGACAGGGATAGAGCCCCAGCATTTT	CASSPPTGIEPQHF
TRBD2	TRBJ2-1	NA	TRBV6-2/TRBV6-3	TGTGCCAGCAGCCCCGGGGGGACCAATGAGCAGTTCTTC	CASSPGGTNEQFF
NA	TRBJ2-3	NA	TRBV2	TGTGCCAGCAGTTATGGGGGGACTCCCTCAGATACGCAGTATTTT	CASSYGGTPSDTQYF
TRBD2	TRBJ2-1	NA	TRBV5-4	TGTGCCAGCAGCCGATCCCCCGGACTAGCGGGAGTTGAAGAGCAGTTCTTC	CASSRSPGLAGVEEQFF
NA	TRBJ1-5	NA	TRBV27	TGTGCCAGCAGTTTGAGGGAAGGCAATCAGCCCCAGCATTTT	CASSLREGNQPQHF
TRBD1	TRBJ1-2	NA	TRBV29-1	TGCAGCGTGGGGTGGACAGGGGACAGCTATGGCTACACCTTC	CSVGWTGDSYGYTF
TRBD2	TRBJ2-5	NA	TRBV7-2	TGTGCCAGCAGCTTGAGCGGGGGGGGACAAGAGACCCAGTACTTC	CASSLSGGGQETQYF
NA	TRBJ1-2	NA	TRBV6-6	TGTGCCAGCAGTTCAACTAACTATGGCTACACCTTC	CASSSTNYGYTF
TRBD2	TRBJ2-2	NA	TRBV6-5	TGTGCCAGCAGTCCGACTAGCGGGAACACCGGGGAGCTGTTTTTT	CASSPTSGNTGELFF
TRBD1	TRBJ2-7	NA	TRBV10-3	TGTGCCACCCAGGGACAGAACCACGAGCAGTACTTC	CATQGQNHEQYF
TRBD1	TRBJ1-2	NA	TRBV7-6	TGTGCCAGCAGCCCGAGGGGGCGATGGGACTATGGCTACACCTTC	CASSPRGRWDYGYTF
TRBD1	TRBJ1-1	NA	TRBV30	TGTGCCTGGAGTGGACACGCCGGAGGGGGCAGGGACACTGAAGCTTTCTTT	CAWSGHAGGGRDTEAFF
TRBD1	TRBJ1-5	NA	TRBV7-9	TGTGCCAGCAGCTTAGTGATGGACAGGGGACATCAGCCCCAGCATTTT	CASSLVMDRGHQPQHF
TRBD2	TRBJ2-7	NA	TRBV6-5	TGTGCCAGCAGTTACTCGTGGACTAGCCGCTCCGAGCAGTACTTC	CASSYSWTSRSEQYF
TRBD1	TRBJ2-4	NA	TRBV3-1/TRBV3-2	TGTGCCAGCAGCCAACGGGGACAGGAGAAAAACATTCAGTACTTC	CASSQRGQEKNIQYF
NA	TRBJ1-1	once	TRBV7-2	TGTGCCAGCAGCCCGGGTATTCCCACTGAAGCTTTCTTT	CASSPGIPTEAFF
TRBD1	TRBJ1-4	NA	TRBV29-1	TGCAGCGTTGCGGCAGGGGGCGTTCAGGATGAAAAACTGTTTTTT	CSVAAGGVQDEKLFF
NA	TRBJ2-6	NA	TRBV6-2/TRBV6-3	TGTGCCAGCAGTTACGGGACAAGCTTCTCTGGGGCCAACGTCCTGACTTTC	CASSYGTSFSGANVLTF
TRBD1	TRBJ1-1	NA	TRBV5-1	TGCGCCAGCAGCTTGGACGGGACAGAAGAAGCTTTCTTT	CASSLDGTEEAFF
NA	TRBJ2-7	NA	TRBV3-1/TRBV3-2	TGTGCCAGCAGCCAAGCCTCGCTGGGAGTCCCCTCCTACGAGCAGTACTTC	CASSQASLGVPSYEQYF
TRBD1	TRBJ1-5	NA	TRBV5-6	TGTGCCAGCAGCCGCGGTGGACAGGGATCCAATCAGCCCCAGCATTTT	CASSRGGQGSNQPQHF
NA	TRBJ2-1	NA	TRBV11-2	TGTGCCAGCAGCCCTCTGGCTAATGAGCAGTTCTTC	CASSPLANEQFF
TRBD1	TRBJ1-4	NA	TRBV5-1	TGCGCCAGTGGACAGGGGGATAATGAAAAACTGTTTTTT	CASGQGDNEKLFF
NA	TRBJ2-5	NA	TRBV7-2	TGTGCCAGCAGCTTAGCTGGGACAACACAAGAGACCCAGTACTTC	CASSLAGTTQETQYF
NA	TRBJ1-1	NA	TRBV6-5	TGTGCCAGCAGTTTGTTCGCGAGGGTTGATACTGAAGCTTTCTTT	CASSLFARVDTEAFF
NA	TRBJ1-1	NA	TRBV15	TGTGCCACCAGCAGAGATTTACAGGGCAGTCGTGAAGCTTTCTTT	CATSRDLQGSREAFF
TRBD1	TRBJ1-6	once	TRBV7-2	TGTGCCAGCAGCTTAACCGGGACAGGGACTTCACCCCTCCACTTT	CASSLTGTGTSPLHF
TRBD1	TRBJ1-5	once	TRBV19	TGTGCCAGTAGTATAAGGACAGGGCATCAGCCCCAGCATTTT	CASSIRTGHQPQHF
TRBD1	TRBJ1-1	NA	TRBV6-2/TRBV6-3	TGTGCCAGCAGTTACAGAGGACAGGGGGCCCGTGAAGCTTTCTTT	CASSYRGQGAREAFF
TRBD1	TRBJ1-6	NA	TRBV7-8	TGTGCCAGCAGCTTAAATCCGGACAGGGAGAGTGAGTCCCTCCACTTT	CASSLNPDRESESLHF
TRBD1	TRBJ2-7	NA	TRBV5-1	TGCGCCAGCAGTTTACTAGGGACAGCCTACGAGCAGTACTTC	CASSLLGTAYEQYF
TRBD1	TRBJ2-3	NA	TRBV5-4	TGTGCCAGCAGCCCAGGGGGCGGCCCGGGTGTGGATACGCAGTATTTT	CASSPGGGPGVDTQYF
NA	TRBJ1-6	few	TRBV9	TGTGCCAGCAGCGTAGGAGGGAATGGTAATTCACCCCTCCACTTT	CASSVGGNGNSPLHF
NA	TRBJ2-6	NA	TRBV27	TGTGCCAGCAGTTTATTCGGGACAAGGGCCAACTCTGGGGCCAACGTCCTGACTTTC	CASSLFGTRANSGANVLTF